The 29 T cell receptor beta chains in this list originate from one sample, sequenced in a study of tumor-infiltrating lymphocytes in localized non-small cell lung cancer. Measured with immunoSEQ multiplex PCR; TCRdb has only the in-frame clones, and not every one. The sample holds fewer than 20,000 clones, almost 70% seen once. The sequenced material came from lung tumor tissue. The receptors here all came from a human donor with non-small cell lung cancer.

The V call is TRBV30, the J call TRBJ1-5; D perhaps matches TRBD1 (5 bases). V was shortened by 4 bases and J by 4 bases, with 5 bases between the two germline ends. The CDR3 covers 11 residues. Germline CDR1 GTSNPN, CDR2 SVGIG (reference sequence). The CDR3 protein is CAWKGNQPQHF. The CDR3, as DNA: TGTGCCTGGAAGGGGAATCAGCCCCAGCATTTT.

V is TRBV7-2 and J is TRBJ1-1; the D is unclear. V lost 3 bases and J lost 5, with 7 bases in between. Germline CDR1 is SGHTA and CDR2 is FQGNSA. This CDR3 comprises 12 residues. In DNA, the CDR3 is TGTGCCAGCAGCTTTCTTCGAACTGAAGCTTTCTTT. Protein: CASSFLRTEAFF.

CDR3 nucleotide sequence: TGTGCCAGCTCACCACCGCAGGGGGCCGATGAGCAGTTCTTC. Translated: CASSPPQGADEQFF. The chain has TRBV18 and TRBJ2-1, with 8 nucleotides matching TRBD1. V lost 0 bases, J lost 8 bases, and 3 bases stayed unmatched. This CDR3 comprises 14 residues. Per the germline V gene, CDR1 is KGHSH and CDR2 is LQKENI.

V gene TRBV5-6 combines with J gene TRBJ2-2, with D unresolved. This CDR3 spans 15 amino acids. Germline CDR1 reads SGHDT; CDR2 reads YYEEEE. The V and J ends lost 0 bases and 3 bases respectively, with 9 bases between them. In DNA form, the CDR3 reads TGTGCCAGCAGCTTGGCAGAGAACTACACCGGGGAGCTGTTTTTT. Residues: CASSLAENYTGELFF.

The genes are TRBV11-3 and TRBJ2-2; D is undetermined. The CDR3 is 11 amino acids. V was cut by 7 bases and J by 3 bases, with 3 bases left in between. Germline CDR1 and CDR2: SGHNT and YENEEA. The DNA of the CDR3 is TGTGCCAGCACCTACACCGGGGAGCTGTTTTTT. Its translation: CASTYTGELFF. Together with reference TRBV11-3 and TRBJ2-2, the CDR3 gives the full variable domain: EAGVVQSPRYKIIEKKQPVAFWCNPISGHNTLYWYLQNLGQGPELLIRYENEEAVDDSQLPKDRFSAERLKGVDSTLKIQPAELGDSAVYLCASTYTGELFFGEGSRLTVL.

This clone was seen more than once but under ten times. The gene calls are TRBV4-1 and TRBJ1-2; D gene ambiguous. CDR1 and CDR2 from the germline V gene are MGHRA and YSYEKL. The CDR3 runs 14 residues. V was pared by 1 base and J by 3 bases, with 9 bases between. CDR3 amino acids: CASSQGRTDYGYTF. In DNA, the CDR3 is TGCGCCAGCAGCCAAGGAAGGACGGACTATGGCTACACCTTC.

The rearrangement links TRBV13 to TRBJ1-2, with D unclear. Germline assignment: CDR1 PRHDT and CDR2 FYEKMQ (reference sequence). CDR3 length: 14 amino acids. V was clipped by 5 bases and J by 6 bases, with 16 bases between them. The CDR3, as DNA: TGTGCCAGCAGCCCTTCTCGGGTTGAGGATGGCTACACCTTC. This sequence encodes CASSPSRVEDGYTF.

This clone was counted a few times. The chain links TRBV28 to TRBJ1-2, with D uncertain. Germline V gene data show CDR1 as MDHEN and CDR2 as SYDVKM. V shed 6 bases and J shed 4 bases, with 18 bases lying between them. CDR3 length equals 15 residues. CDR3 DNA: TGTGCCAGCAGCTTAGGGCCAACAGAGAGCTATGGCTACACCTTC. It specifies CASSLGPTESYGYTF.

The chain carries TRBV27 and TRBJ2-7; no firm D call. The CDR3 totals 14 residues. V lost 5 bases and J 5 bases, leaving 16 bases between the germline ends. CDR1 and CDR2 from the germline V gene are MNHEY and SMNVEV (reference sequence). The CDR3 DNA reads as TGTGCCAGCAGTCTACAGATGAAGAGCGACGAGCAGTACTTC. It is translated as CASSLQMKSDEQYF.

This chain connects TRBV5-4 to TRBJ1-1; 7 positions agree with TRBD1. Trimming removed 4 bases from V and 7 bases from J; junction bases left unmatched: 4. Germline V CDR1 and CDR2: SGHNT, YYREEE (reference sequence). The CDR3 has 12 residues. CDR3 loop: CASSLGTDEAFF. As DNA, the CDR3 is TGTGCCAGCAGCCTGGGGACAGATGAAGCTTTCTTT.

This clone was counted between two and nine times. This chain's CDR3 is CASSLVGLEAFF. DNA for the CDR3: TGTGCCAGCAGCTTGGTCGGCCTCGAAGCTTTCTTT. The J gene is TRBJ1-1, the V gene TRBV5-4; D unresolved. The V gene lost 0 bases and the J gene lost 8 bases, with 8 bases spanning the gap. Germline CDR1 SGHNT, CDR2 YYREEE (reference sequence). The CDR3 consists of 12 residues.

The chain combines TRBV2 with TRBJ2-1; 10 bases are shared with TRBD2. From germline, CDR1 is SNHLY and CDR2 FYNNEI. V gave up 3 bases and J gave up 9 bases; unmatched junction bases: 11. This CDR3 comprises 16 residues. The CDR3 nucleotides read TGTGCCAGCAGTGAGGAGGGAGCGGGAGGGGGCAGTGAGCAGTTCTTC. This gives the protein CASSEEGAGGGSEQFF.

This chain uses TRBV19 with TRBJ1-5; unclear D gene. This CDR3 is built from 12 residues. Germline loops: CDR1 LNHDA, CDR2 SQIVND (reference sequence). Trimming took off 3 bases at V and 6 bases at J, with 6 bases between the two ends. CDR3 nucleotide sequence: TGTGCCAGTAGTATTTTATTTCAGCCCCAGCATTTT. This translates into CASSILFQPQHF.

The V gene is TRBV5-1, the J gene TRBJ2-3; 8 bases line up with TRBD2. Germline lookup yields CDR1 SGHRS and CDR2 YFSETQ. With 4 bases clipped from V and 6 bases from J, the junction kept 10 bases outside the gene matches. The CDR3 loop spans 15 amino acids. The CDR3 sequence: CASSESGSVVDTQYF. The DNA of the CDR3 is TGCGCCAGCAGCGAGAGCGGGAGTGTGGTTGATACGCAGTATTTT.

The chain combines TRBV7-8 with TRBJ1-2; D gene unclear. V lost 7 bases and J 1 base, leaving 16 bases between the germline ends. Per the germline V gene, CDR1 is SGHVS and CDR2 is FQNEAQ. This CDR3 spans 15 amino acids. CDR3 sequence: CASTHARSLNYGYTF. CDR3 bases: TGTGCCAGCACGCACGCACGGAGTCTTAACTATGGCTACACCTTC.

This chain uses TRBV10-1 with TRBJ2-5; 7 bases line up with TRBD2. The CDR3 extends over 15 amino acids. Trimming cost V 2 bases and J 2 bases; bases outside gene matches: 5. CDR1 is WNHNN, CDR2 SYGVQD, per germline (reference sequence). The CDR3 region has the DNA TGCGCCAGCAGTGAGCAAGCGGGGAAACAAGAGACCCAGTACTTC. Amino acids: CASSEQAGKQETQYF.

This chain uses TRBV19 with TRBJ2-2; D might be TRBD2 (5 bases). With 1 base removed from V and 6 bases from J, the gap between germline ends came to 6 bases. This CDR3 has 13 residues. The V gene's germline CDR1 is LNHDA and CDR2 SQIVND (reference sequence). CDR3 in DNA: TGTGCCAGTAGTATAGGGGGAGCCGGGGAGCTGTTTTTT. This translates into CASSIGGAGELFF. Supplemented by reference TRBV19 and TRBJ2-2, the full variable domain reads DGGITQSPKYLFRKEGQNVTLSCEQNLNHDAMYWYRQDPGQGLRLIYYSQIVNDFQKGDIAEGYSVSREKKESFPLTVTSAQKNPTAFYLCASSIGGAGELFFGEGSRLTVL.

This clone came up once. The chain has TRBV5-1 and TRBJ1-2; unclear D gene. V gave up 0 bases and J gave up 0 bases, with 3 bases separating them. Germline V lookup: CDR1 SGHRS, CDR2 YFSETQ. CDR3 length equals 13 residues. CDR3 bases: TGCGCCAGCAGCTTGGCCACTAACTATGGCTACACCTTC. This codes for CASSLATNYGYTF.

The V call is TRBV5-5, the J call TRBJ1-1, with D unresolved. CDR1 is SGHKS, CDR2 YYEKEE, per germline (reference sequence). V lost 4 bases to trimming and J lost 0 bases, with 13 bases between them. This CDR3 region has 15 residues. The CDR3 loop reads CASSQDGLMNTEAFF. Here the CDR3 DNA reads TGTGCCAGCAGCCAGGACGGACTCATGAACACTGAAGCTTTCTTT.

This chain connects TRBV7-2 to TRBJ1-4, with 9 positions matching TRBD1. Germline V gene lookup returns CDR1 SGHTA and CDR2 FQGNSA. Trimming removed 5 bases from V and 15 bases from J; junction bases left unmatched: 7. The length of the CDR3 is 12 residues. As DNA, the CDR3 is TGTGCCAGCAGCCTTGACAGGGGGGTCATGTTTTTT. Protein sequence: CASSLDRGVMFF.

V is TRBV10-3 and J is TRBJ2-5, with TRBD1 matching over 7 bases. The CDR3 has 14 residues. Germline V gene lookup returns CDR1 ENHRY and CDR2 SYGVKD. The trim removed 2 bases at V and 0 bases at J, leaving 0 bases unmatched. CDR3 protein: CAISEGQDQETQYF. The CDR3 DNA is TGTGCCATCAGTGAGGGACAGGACCAAGAGACCCAGTACTTC.

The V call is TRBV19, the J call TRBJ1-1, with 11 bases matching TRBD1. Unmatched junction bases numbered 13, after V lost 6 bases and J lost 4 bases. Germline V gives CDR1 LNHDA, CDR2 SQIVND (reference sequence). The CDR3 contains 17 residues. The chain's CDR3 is CASSLPRTGGATTEAFF. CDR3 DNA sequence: TGTGCCAGTAGCCTACCAAGGACAGGGGGCGCGACCACTGAAGCTTTCTTT.

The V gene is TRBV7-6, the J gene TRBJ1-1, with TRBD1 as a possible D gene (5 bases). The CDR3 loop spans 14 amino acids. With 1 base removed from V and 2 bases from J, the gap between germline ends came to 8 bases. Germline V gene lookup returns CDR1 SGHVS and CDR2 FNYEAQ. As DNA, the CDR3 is TGTGCCAGCAGCTTAGGGGGGGGAAACACTGAAGCTTTCTTT. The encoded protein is CASSLGGGNTEAFF.

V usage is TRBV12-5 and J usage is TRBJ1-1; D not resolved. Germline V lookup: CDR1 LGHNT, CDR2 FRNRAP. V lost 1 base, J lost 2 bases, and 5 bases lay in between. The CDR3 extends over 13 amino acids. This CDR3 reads CASGLDINTEAFF. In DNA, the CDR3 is TGTGCTAGTGGTTTGGACATAAACACTGAAGCTTTCTTT.

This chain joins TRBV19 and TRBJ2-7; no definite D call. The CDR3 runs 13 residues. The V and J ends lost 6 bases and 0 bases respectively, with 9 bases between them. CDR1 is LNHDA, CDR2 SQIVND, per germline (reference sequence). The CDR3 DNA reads TGTGCCAGTAGCAGACTGAGCTCCTACGAGCAGTACTTC. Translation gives CASSRLSSYEQYF. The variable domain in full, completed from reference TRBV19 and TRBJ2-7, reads DGGITQSPKYLFRKEGQNVTLSCEQNLNHDAMYWYRQDPGQGLRLIYYSQIVNDFQKGDIAEGYSVSREKKESFPLTVTSAQKNPTAFYLCASSRLSSYEQYFGPGTRLTVT.

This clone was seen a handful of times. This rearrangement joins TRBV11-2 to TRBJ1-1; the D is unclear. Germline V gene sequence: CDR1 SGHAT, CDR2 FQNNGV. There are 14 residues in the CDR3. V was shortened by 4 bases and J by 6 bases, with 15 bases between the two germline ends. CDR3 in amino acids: CASSSFTRKAEAFF. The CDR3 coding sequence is TGTGCCAGCAGCTCGTTTACCAGGAAAGCTGAAGCTTTCTTT.

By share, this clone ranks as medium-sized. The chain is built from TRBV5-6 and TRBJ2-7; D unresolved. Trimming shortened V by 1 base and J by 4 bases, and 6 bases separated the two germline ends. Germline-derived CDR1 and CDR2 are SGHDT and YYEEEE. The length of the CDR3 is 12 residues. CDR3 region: CASSLNFYEQYF. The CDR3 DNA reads TGTGCCAGCAGCTTGAACTTTTACGAGCAGTACTTC.

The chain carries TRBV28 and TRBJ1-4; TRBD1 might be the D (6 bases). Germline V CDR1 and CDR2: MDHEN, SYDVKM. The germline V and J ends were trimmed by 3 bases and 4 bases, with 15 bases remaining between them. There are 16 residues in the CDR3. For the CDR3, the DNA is TGTGCCAGCAGTTTGTCACAGGGTAGAGGTAATGAAAAACTGTTTTTT. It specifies CASSLSQGRGNEKLFF.

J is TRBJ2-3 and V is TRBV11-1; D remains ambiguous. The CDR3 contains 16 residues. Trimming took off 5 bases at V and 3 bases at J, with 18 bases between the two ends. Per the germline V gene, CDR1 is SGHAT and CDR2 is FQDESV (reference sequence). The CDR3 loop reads CASSAIEGLGTDTQYF. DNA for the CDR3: TGTGCCAGCAGCGCCATAGAAGGGCTGGGTACAGATACGCAGTATTTT.